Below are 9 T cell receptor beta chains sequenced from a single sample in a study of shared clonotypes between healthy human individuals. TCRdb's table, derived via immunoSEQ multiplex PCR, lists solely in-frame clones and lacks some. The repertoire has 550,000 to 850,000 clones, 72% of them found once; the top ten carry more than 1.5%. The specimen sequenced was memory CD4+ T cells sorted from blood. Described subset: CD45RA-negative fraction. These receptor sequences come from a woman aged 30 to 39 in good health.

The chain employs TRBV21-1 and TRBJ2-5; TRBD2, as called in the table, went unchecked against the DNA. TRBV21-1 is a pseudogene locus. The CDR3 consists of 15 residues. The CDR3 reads CASSKRLAGKETQYF. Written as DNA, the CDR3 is TGTGCCAGCAGCAAAAGGCTAGCGGGAAAGGAGACCCAGTACTTC.

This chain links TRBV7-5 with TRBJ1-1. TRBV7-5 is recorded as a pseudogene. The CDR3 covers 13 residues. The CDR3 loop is CASSFGGDTEAFF. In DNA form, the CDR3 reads TGTGCCAGCAGCTTCGGGGGTGACACTGAAGCTTTCTTT.

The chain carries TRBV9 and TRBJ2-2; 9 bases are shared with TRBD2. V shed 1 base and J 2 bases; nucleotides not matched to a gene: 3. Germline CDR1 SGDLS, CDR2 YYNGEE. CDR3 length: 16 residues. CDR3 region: CASSVIAGDNTGELFF. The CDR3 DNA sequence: TGTGCCAGCAGCGTAATAGCGGGAGATAACACCGGGGAGCTGTTTTTT.

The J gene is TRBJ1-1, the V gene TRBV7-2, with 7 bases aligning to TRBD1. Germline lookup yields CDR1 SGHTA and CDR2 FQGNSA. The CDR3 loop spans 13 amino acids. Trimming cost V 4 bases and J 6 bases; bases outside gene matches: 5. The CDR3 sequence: CASSWNRGPEAFF. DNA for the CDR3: TGTGCCAGCAGCTGGAACAGGGGCCCTGAAGCTTTCTTT. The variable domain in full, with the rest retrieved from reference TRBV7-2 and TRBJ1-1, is GAGVSQSPSNKVTEKGKDVELRCDPISGHTALYWYRQSLGQGLEFLIYFQGNSAPDKSGLPSDRFSAERTGGSVSTLTIQRTQQEDSAVYLCASSWNRGPEAFFGQGTRLTVV.

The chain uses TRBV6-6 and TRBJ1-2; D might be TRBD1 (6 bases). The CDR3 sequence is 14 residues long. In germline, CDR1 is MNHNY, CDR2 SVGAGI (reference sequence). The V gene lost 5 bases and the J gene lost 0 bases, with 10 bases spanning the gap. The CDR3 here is CASSTTGANYGYTF. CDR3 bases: TGTGCCAGCAGTACGACAGGCGCTAACTATGGCTACACCTTC.

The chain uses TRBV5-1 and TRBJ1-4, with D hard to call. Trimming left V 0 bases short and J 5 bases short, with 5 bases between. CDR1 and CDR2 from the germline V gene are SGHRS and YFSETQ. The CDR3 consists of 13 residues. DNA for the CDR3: TGCGCCAGCAGCTTGGCCTTAAATGAAAAACTGTTTTTT. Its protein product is CASSLALNEKLFF. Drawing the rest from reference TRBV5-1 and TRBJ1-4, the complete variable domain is KAGVTQTPRYLIKTRGQQVTLSCSPISGHRSVSWYQQTPGQGLQFLFEYFSETQRNKGNFPGRFSGRQFSNSRSEMNVSTLELGDSALYLCASSLALNEKLFFGSGTQLSVL.

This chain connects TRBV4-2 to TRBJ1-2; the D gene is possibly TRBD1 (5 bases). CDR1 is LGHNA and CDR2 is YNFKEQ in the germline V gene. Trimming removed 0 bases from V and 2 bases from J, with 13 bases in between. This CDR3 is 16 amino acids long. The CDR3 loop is CASSQEWTKGNYGYTF. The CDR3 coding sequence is TGTGCCAGCAGCCAAGAATGGACAAAAGGGAACTATGGCTACACCTTC.

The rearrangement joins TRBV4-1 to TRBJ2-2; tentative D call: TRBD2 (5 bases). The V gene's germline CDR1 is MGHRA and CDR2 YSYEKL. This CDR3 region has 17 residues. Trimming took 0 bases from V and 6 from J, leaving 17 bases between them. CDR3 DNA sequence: TGCGCCAGCAGCCAAGACCCCGGGGAAAGTTGGGCCGGGGAGCTGTTTTTT. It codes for CASSQDPGESWAGELFF.

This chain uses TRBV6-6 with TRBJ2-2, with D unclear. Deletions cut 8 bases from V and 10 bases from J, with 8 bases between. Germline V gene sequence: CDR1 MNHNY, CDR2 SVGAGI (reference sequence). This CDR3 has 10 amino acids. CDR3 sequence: CASGMVELFF. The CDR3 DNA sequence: TGTGCCAGCGGGATGGTGGAGCTGTTTTTT.